These T cell receptor beta chains were read from a single sample in a study of T cell responses to AZD1222 COVID-19 vaccine. Here immunoSEQ multiplex PCR was the method, and the copy in TCRdb shows in-frame clones only, minus some. This table holds 95,000 to 150,000 clones, about 85% found once. This specimen consisted of peripheral blood, obtained on day 0 of AZD1222 vaccination. The receptors derive from an adult in good health. Both conserved end residues are part of each CDR3. D genes are given only for firm matches. Rows may omit the clone size; those that give it use once, few, many or a size class.

CDR3aa: CASSLGGTGSYEQYF
CDR3nt: TGTGCCAGCAGCTTAGGAGGGACAGGCTCCTACGAGCAGTACTTC
d_gene: TRBD1
v_gene: TRBV7-2
j_gene: TRBJ2-7
abundance: .

CDR3aa: CASSQDVGRGVYNEQFF
CDR3nt: TGTGCCAGCAGCCAAGATGTAGGGCGGGGGGTTTACAATGAGCAGTTCTTC
d_gene: TRBD2
v_gene: TRBV14
j_gene: TRBJ2-1
abundance: .

CDR3aa: CASSLPGSYEQYF
CDR3nt: TGTGCCAGCAGTTTACCGGGGAGCTACGAGCAGTACTTC
d_gene: .
v_gene: TRBV7-9
j_gene: TRBJ2-7
abundance: .

CDR3aa: CAISREANEQFF
CDR3nt: TGTGCCATCAGCAGAGAAGCCAATGAGCAGTTCTTC
d_gene: .
v_gene: TRBV10-3
j_gene: TRBJ2-1
abundance: once

CDR3aa: CASSLNEKLFF
CDR3nt: TGTGCCAGCAGCTTAAATGAAAAACTGTTTTTT
d_gene: .
v_gene: TRBV7-9
j_gene: TRBJ1-4
abundance: .

CDR3aa: CASSVGANRAGYNEQFF
CDR3nt: TGTGCCAGCAGCGTAGGGGCCAACAGAGCTGGGTACAATGAGCAGTTCTTC
d_gene: .
v_gene: TRBV9
j_gene: TRBJ2-1
abundance: once

CDR3aa: CSEGGGTEAFF
CDR3nt: TGCAGTGAGGGGGGAGGCACTGAAGCTTTCTTT
d_gene: .
v_gene: TRBV20-1
j_gene: TRBJ1-1
abundance: .

CDR3aa: CASSSRGPAGYEQYF
CDR3nt: TGTGCCAGCAGTTCCAGGGGCCCCGCGGGATACGAGCAGTACTTC
d_gene: .
v_gene: TRBV28
j_gene: TRBJ2-7
abundance: .

CDR3aa: CASSPRQGLAYGYTF
CDR3nt: TGTGCCAGCAGCCCGCGGCAGGGGTTGGCCTATGGCTACACCTTC
d_gene: .
v_gene: TRBV7-9
j_gene: TRBJ1-2
abundance: .

CDR3aa: CASSLGQGAGNQPQHF
CDR3nt: TGTGCCAGCTCACTCGGACAGGGGGCCGGCAATCAGCCCCAGCATTTT
d_gene: TRBD1
v_gene: TRBV18
j_gene: TRBJ1-5
abundance: .

CDR3aa: CASSPGTGGREQYF
CDR3nt: TGTGCCAGCAGTCCCGGGACAGGGGGGCGCGAGCAGTACTTC
d_gene: TRBD1
v_gene: TRBV27
j_gene: TRBJ2-7
abundance: .

CDR3aa: CASRTGDTQYF
CDR3nt: TGTGCCAGCAGAACCGGGGATACGCAGTATTTT
d_gene: .
v_gene: TRBV11-3
j_gene: TRBJ2-3
abundance: .

CDR3aa: CASSLDWTSGGPRRTQYF
CDR3nt: TGTGCCAGCAGCTTAGATTGGACTAGCGGGGGGCCCCGACGGACCCAGTACTTC
d_gene: TRBD2
v_gene: TRBV11-2
j_gene: TRBJ2-5
abundance: .

CDR3aa: CASSHRDYNPTGELFF
CDR3nt: TGTGCCAGCTCACACCGGGACTACAACCCTACCGGGGAGCTGTTTTTT
d_gene: TRBD2
v_gene: TRBV18
j_gene: TRBJ2-2
abundance: few

CDR3aa: CASSPATSGYYEQYF
CDR3nt: TGTGCCAGCAGCCCCGCGACTAGCGGATACTACGAGCAGTACTTC
d_gene: TRBD2
v_gene: TRBV7-9
j_gene: TRBJ2-7
abundance: .

CDR3aa: CASSPTTTNTGELFF
CDR3nt: TGTGCCAGCAGTCCGACTACCACGAACACCGGGGAGCTGTTTTTT
d_gene: .
v_gene: TRBV2
j_gene: TRBJ2-2
abundance: .

CDR3aa: CASSPNRDITEAFF
CDR3nt: TGTGCCAGCAGCCCGAACAGGGATATCACTGAAGCTTTCTTT
d_gene: .
v_gene: TRBV7-3
j_gene: TRBJ1-1
abundance: once

CDR3aa: CAWHDPYTEAFF
CDR3nt: TGTGCCTGGCATGACCCCTACACTGAAGCTTTCTTT
d_gene: .
v_gene: TRBV30
j_gene: TRBJ1-1
abundance: few

CDR3aa: CASSILGGTNEKLFF
CDR3nt: TGTGCCAGTAGTATACTAGGAGGAACTAATGAAAAACTGTTTTTT
d_gene: .
v_gene: TRBV19
j_gene: TRBJ1-4
abundance: .

CDR3aa: CASSIVTGGSETQYF
CDR3nt: TGTGCCAGCAGCATTGTGACAGGGGGCAGCGAGACCCAGTACTTC
d_gene: TRBD1
v_gene: TRBV5-4
j_gene: TRBJ2-5
abundance: .

CDR3aa: CASSQFLRGQYF
CDR3nt: TGTGCCAGCAGCCAATTCCTACGAGGGCAGTACTTC
d_gene: .
v_gene: TRBV28
j_gene: TRBJ2-7
abundance: .

CDR3aa: CASSTGTSGGADEQFF
CDR3nt: TGTGCCAGCAGTACCGGGACTAGCGGGGGGGCAGATGAGCAGTTCTTC
d_gene: TRBD2
v_gene: TRBV6-2/TRBV6-3
j_gene: TRBJ2-1
abundance: .

CDR3aa: CASSQGLGGPYEQYF
CDR3nt: TGTGCCAGCAGCCAAGGTCTGGGGGGGCCCTACGAGCAGTACTTC
d_gene: .
v_gene: TRBV3-1/TRBV3-2
j_gene: TRBJ2-7
abundance: .

CDR3aa: CASSFDTPNTGELFF
CDR3nt: TGTGCCAGCAGCTTCGATACACCGAACACCGGGGAGCTGTTTTTT
d_gene: .
v_gene: TRBV7-9
j_gene: TRBJ2-2
abundance: once

CDR3aa: CASSLQGSRTEAFF
CDR3nt: TGTGCCAGCTCACTACAGGGTAGTCGGACTGAAGCTTTCTTT
d_gene: .
v_gene: TRBV18
j_gene: TRBJ1-1
abundance: few

CDR3aa: CASSSLTGGFSPLHF
CDR3nt: TGTGCCAGCAGCTCATTAACAGGGGGCTTTTCACCCCTCCACTTT
d_gene: TRBD1
v_gene: TRBV7-9
j_gene: TRBJ1-6
abundance: .

CDR3aa: CASSLGGADTGELFF
CDR3nt: TGCGCCAGCAGCTTAGGGGGCGCGGACACCGGGGAGCTGTTTTTT
d_gene: TRBD1
v_gene: TRBV5-1
j_gene: TRBJ2-2
abundance: .

CDR3aa: CASSEGTGSPLHF
CDR3nt: TGTGCCAGCAGCGAGGGGACTGGTTCACCCCTCCACTTT
d_gene: .
v_gene: TRBV7-2
j_gene: TRBJ1-6
abundance: .

CDR3aa: CASSQGGGDYNEQFF
CDR3nt: TGTGCCAGCAGCCAAGGGGGAGGCGACTACAATGAGCAGTTCTTC
d_gene: .
v_gene: TRBV5-6
j_gene: TRBJ2-1
abundance: .

CDR3aa: CASSFGPERLNEQYF
CDR3nt: TGCGCCAGCAGCTTCGGGCCAGAGAGACTTAACGAGCAGTACTTC
d_gene: .
v_gene: TRBV5-1
j_gene: TRBJ2-7
abundance: .

CDR3aa: CASSYLGGVQPQHF
CDR3nt: TGTGCCAGCAGTTACCTCGGGGGAGTCCAGCCCCAGCATTTT
d_gene: .
v_gene: TRBV2
j_gene: TRBJ1-5
abundance: .

CDR3aa: CASGEGKGSTGELFF
CDR3nt: TGTGCTAGTGGCGAAGGAAAGGGTTCAACCGGGGAGCTGTTTTTT
d_gene: .
v_gene: TRBV12-5
j_gene: TRBJ2-2
abundance: .

CDR3aa: CASSPLTGDTQYF
CDR3nt: TGTGCCAGCAGCCCCCTGACAGGTGATACGCAGTATTTT
d_gene: .
v_gene: TRBV28
j_gene: TRBJ2-3
abundance: .

CDR3aa: CASSHGTGLEARTNEKLFF
CDR3nt: TGCGCCAGCAGCCATGGGACAGGCTTGGAAGCAAGAACTAATGAAAAACTGTTTTTT
d_gene: TRBD1
v_gene: TRBV5-1
j_gene: TRBJ1-4
abundance: .

CDR3aa: CASSLSRFTEAFF
CDR3nt: TGTGCCAGCAGTTTATCTAGGTTCACTGAAGCTTTCTTT
d_gene: .
v_gene: TRBV28
j_gene: TRBJ1-1
abundance: .

CDR3aa: CASSQGIGASETEAFF
CDR3nt: TGTGCCAGCAGCCAAGGAATAGGCGCCTCGGAGACTGAAGCTTTCTTT
d_gene: .
v_gene: TRBV14
j_gene: TRBJ1-1
abundance: .

CDR3aa: CASSLGTDTQYF
CDR3nt: TGTGCCAGCAGCTTAGGGACAGATACGCAGTATTTT
d_gene: .
v_gene: TRBV13
j_gene: TRBJ2-3
abundance: once

CDR3aa: CASSVGVVDEQFF
CDR3nt: TGTGCCAGCAGCGTAGGGGTGGTCGACGAGCAGTTCTTC
d_gene: .
v_gene: TRBV9
j_gene: TRBJ2-1
abundance: .

CDR3aa: CASSQGIARKPYEQYF
CDR3nt: TGTGCCAGCAGCCAAGGAATCGCCAGGAAACCCTACGAGCAGTACTTC
d_gene: .
v_gene: TRBV14
j_gene: TRBJ2-7
abundance: few

CDR3aa: CASSRGGPNQPQHF
CDR3nt: TGTGCCAGCAGCCGCGGGGGACCCAATCAGCCCCAGCATTTT
d_gene: .
v_gene: TRBV7-9
j_gene: TRBJ1-5
abundance: .

CDR3aa: CAISGGHNQPQHF
CDR3nt: TGTGCCATCTCCGGGGGGCACAATCAGCCCCAGCATTTT
d_gene: .
v_gene: TRBV6-5
j_gene: TRBJ1-5
abundance: few

CDR3aa: CASRRGELFF
CDR3nt: TGTGCCAGCAGGCGCGGGGAGCTGTTTTTT
d_gene: .
v_gene: TRBV6-5
j_gene: TRBJ2-2
abundance: .

CDR3aa: CASSLWDSYEQYF
CDR3nt: TGCGCCAGCAGCTTGTGGGACAGCTACGAGCAGTACTTC
d_gene: TRBD1
v_gene: TRBV5-1
j_gene: TRBJ2-7
abundance: .

CDR3aa: CASSLRRFTDTQYF
CDR3nt: TGTGCCAGCAGCTTAAGGCGGTTCACAGATACGCAGTATTTT
d_gene: .
v_gene: TRBV7-2
j_gene: TRBJ2-3
abundance: .

CDR3aa: CASSYLLAGSNYGYTF
CDR3nt: TGTGCCAGCAGTTACTTATTGGCGGGGAGCAACTATGGCTACACCTTC
d_gene: .
v_gene: TRBV6-6
j_gene: TRBJ1-2
abundance: .

CDR3aa: CASSGKEGQGLRTGELFF
CDR3nt: TGTGCCAGCAGCGGAAAGGAGGGACAGGGGTTACGGACCGGGGAGCTGTTTTTT
d_gene: TRBD1
v_gene: TRBV9
j_gene: TRBJ2-2
abundance: .

CDR3aa: CATSRTGRPEAFF
CDR3nt: TGTGCCACCAGCAGAACTGGACGGCCTGAAGCTTTCTTT
d_gene: .
v_gene: TRBV15
j_gene: TRBJ1-1
abundance: .

CDR3aa: CASSPPGRTEPQHF
CDR3nt: TGTGCCAGCAGTCCCCCCGGCAGGACGGAGCCCCAGCATTTT
d_gene: .
v_gene: TRBV28
j_gene: TRBJ1-5
abundance: .